Shown below are 30 T cell receptor beta chains from a single sample sequenced in a study of T-cell reconstitution after alpha-beta-depleted transplantation in children. Unique molecular identifiers were built into the TCRbeta library. TCRdb reanalysed the PCR reads using MiXCR and keeps one entry per CDR3 protein. The table shows 480,000 or so distinct CDR3 sequences, with about 10% occurring only once. The specimen was PBMCs, collected before TCRalphabeta/CD19-depleted stem cell transplant. These receptors came from a child between 2 and 9 years old with inherited bone marrow failure, due to receive a stem cell transplant.

Remarks on this clonotype: This clone may be a read error of a much larger clone one base away. The chain employs TRBV15 and TRBJ2-1, with D possibly matching TRBD2 (6 bases). The CDR3 is made up of 14 amino acids. Germline CDR1 LNHNV, CDR2 YYDKDF (reference sequence). The CDR3, as DNA: TGTGCCACCAGCCGACTAGGTTCCTACAATGAGAAGTTCTTC. Translated: CATSRLGSYNEKFF.

This clonotype was observed many times. V and J are TRBV3-1 and TRBJ2-1; possible D gene TRBD2, 5 bases. Germline loops: CDR1 LGHDT, CDR2 YNNKEL (reference sequence). The V and J ends lost 0 bases and 3 bases respectively, with 15 bases between them. The CDR3 length is 17 residues. The CDR3 region has the DNA TGTGCCAGCAGCCAAGATGGCAACAGCGGATTCTACAATGAGCAGTTCTTC. Its protein is CASSQDGNSGFYNEQFF.

The table lists this clonotype with many counts. CDR3 nucleotides: TGTGCCAGCAGCTCCCTCGCTACTGAAGCTTTCTTT. This codes for CASSSLATEAFF. This chain uses TRBV5-6 with TRBJ1-1, with unresolved D. Looked up from germline, CDR1 is SGHDT and CDR2 is YYEEEE. The CDR3 covers 12 residues. Trimming removed 3 bases from V and 5 bases from J, with 8 bases in between. Drawing the rest from reference TRBV5-6 and TRBJ1-1, the complete variable domain is DAGVTQSPTHLIKTRGQQVTLRCSPKSGHDTVSWYQQALGQGPQFIFQYYEEEERQRGNFPDRFSGHQFPNYSSELNVNALLLGDSALYLCASSSLATEAFFGQGTRLTVV.

This clonotype was detected ten times or more. This chain connects TRBV12-3 or TRBV12-4 to TRBJ2-5, with D perhaps given as TRBD1 or TRBD2 (5 bases each). This CDR3 contains 11 residues. Trimming left V 5 bases short and J 8 bases short, with 9 bases between. The CDR3 coding sequence is TGTGCCAGCAGTGGGGGTGGAACCCAGTACTTC. It encodes CASSGGGTQYF.

In its sample, this clonotype was seen many times. This chain's CDR3 is CSARDYRGLATNEKLFF. Here the CDR3 DNA reads TGCAGTGCTAGAGATTACAGGGGACTTGCAACTAATGAAAAACTGTTTTTT. The V gene is TRBV20-1, the J gene TRBJ1-4, with 7 bases that match TRBD1. CDR1 is DFQATT, CDR2 SNEGSKA, per germline (reference sequence). The CDR3 loop spans 17 amino acids. J lost 0 bases, V lost 0 bases, and 7 bases had no gene match.

This chain joins TRBV20-1 and TRBJ2-5; D remains ambiguous. Trimming took 7 bases from V and 5 from J, leaving 14 bases between them. The CDR3 runs to 12 residues. Germline CDR1 and CDR2: DFQATT and SNEGSKA (reference sequence). DNA for the CDR3: TGCAGTGTTCAGCTTGACGGGGAGACCCAGTACTTC. It is translated as CSVQLDGETQYF.

This clonotype occurred many times. The chain uses TRBV7-2 and TRBJ2-7; 9 positions match TRBD1. Germline V gene data show CDR1 as SGHTA and CDR2 as FQGNSA. Trimming at V came to 5 bases and at J to 3 bases, leaving 14 bases not matched to a gene. The CDR3 consists of 17 residues. The CDR3 here is CASSRQTGGVSRYEQYF. For the CDR3, the DNA is TGTGCCAGCAGCAGACAAACAGGGGGCGTTTCCCGCTACGAGCAGTACTTC.

Many counts were recorded for this clonotype. CDR3 amino acids: CASSLRGTLNSPLHF. CDR3 nucleotides: TGTGCCAGCAGTTTACGGGGGACCCTTAATTCACCCCTCCACTTT. The genes are TRBV12-3 or TRBV12-4 and TRBJ1-6, with D possibly matching TRBD1 (5 bases). The CDR3 is 15 residues long. The germline V and J ends were trimmed by 2 bases and 6 bases, with 11 bases remaining between them.

This clonotype appeared many times. This rearrangement joins TRBV30 to TRBJ2-3; 10 bases map to TRBD1. CDR3 size: 14 residues. V gave up 7 bases and J gave up 3 bases; unmatched junction bases: 7. Per germline, CDR1 GTSNPN and CDR2 SVGIG (reference sequence). This CDR3 reads CASAPGQGTDTQYF. For the CDR3, the DNA is TGTGCCTCTGCTCCGGGACAGGGGACAGATACGCAGTATTTT.

This clonotype was counted ten times or more. The chain uses TRBV7-9 and TRBJ2-7; TRBD1 matches 8 bases. The germline V gene encodes CDR1 SEHNR and CDR2 FQNEAQ (reference sequence). Trimming at V came to 5 bases and at J to 6 bases, leaving 6 bases not matched to a gene. The CDR3 is 13 residues long. The CDR3 reads CASSQDRAGEQYF. For the CDR3, the DNA is TGTGCCAGCAGCCAGGACAGGGCGGGCGAGCAGTACTTC.

CDR3 in amino acids: CASSRGQGRNEQFF. The CDR3 bases are TGTGCCAGCAGCCGGGGACAGGGGAGAAATGAGCAGTTCTTC. V and J are TRBV7-2 and TRBJ2-1, with 10 bases lining up with TRBD1. The germline gives CDR1 SGHTA, CDR2 FQGNSA. Trimming at V came to 5 bases and at J to 7 bases, leaving 5 bases not matched to a gene. The CDR3 extends over 14 amino acids.

This clonotype was picked up many times. The chain has TRBV5-1 and TRBJ2-5; 10 positions match TRBD2. The germline V gene encodes CDR1 SGHRS and CDR2 YFSETQ. After removal of 7 bases from V and 5 bases from J, the junction contained 8 bases not matched to a gene. CDR3 size: 14 residues. The CDR3 bases are TGCGCCAGCGGAGTTAGCGGGAGGACGGAGACCCAGTACTTC. This encodes CASGVSGRTETQYF.

This clonotype was seen a handful of times. V gene TRBV6-5 combines with J gene TRBJ1-1, with D tentatively TRBD1 (5 bases). CDR3 length: 14 amino acids. The germline V and J ends were trimmed by 0 bases and 1 base, with 6 bases remaining between them. Germline loops: CDR1 MNHEY, CDR2 SVGAGI. DNA for the CDR3: TGTGCCAGCAGTTACTCGCAGGGGAACACTGAAGCTTTCTTT. The encoded protein is CASSYSQGNTEAFF.

A few counts support this clonotype. The chain joins TRBV29-1 to TRBJ2-3, with D possibly TRBD2 on 6 matching bases. The CDR3 is 14 residues long. The ends were cut back, 4 bases at V and 1 base at J, with 12 bases in the middle. Germline V gives CDR1 SQVTM, CDR2 ANQGSEA. This CDR3 reads CSVVGEEGTDTQYF. For the CDR3, the DNA is TGCAGCGTTGTGGGGGAGGAGGGCACAGATACGCAGTATTTT.

This clonotype was seen at least ten times. This sequence joins TRBV3-1 and TRBJ1-2, with 8 bases matching TRBD1. The CDR3 runs 15 residues. V lost 0 bases, J lost 8 bases, and 8 bases stayed unmatched. Germline values: CDR1 LGHDT, CDR2 YNNKEL (reference sequence). The CDR3: CASSQDLGQGHGYTF. As DNA, the CDR3 is TGTGCCAGCAGCCAAGATCTCGGACAGGGACACGGCTACACCTTC.

The gene calls are TRBV18 and TRBJ2-7; D gene uncertain. Germline CDR1 reads KGHSH; CDR2 reads LQKENI. Trimming left V 2 bases short and J 8 bases short, with 19 bases between. The CDR3 is made up of 15 amino acids. The CDR3 nucleotides are TGTGCCAGCTCACCAACATCTAACGGCCGTTTCCAGCAGTACTTC. Its translation is CASSPTSNGRFQQYF.

This clonotype occurred a few times. The rearrangement links TRBV18 to TRBJ2-7; TRBD1 or TRBD2 may be the D gene (7 bases each). Germline loops: CDR1 KGHSH, CDR2 LQKENI. The CDR3 runs 13 residues. Trimming shortened V by 5 bases and J by 6 bases, and 14 bases separated the two germline ends. CDR3: CASSAGGDREQYF. Written as DNA, the CDR3 is TGTGCCAGCTCAGCAGGGGGGGACCGCGAGCAGTACTTC.

At least ten counts were recorded for this clonotype. The rearrangement joins TRBV19 to TRBJ1-5; tentatively, D is TRBD1 (6 bases). The germline CDR1 and CDR2 sequences are LNHDA and SQIVND (reference sequence). V lost 6 bases, J lost 4 bases, and 10 bases lay in between. CDR3 size: 13 residues. CDR3 sequence reads: CASSEQGNQPQHF. DNA of the CDR3: TGTGCCAGTAGCGAACAGGGTAATCAGCCCCAGCATTTT.

This clonotype came up many times. This sequence joins TRBV18 and TRBJ2-1; D could derive from TRBD1 or TRBD2 (5 bases each). This CDR3 has 15 residues. Looked up from germline, CDR1 is KGHSH and CDR2 is LQKENI. Trimming removed 2 bases at V and 4 bases at J, with 12 bases between. The CDR3, as DNA: TGTGCCAGCTCACCAGGGACGCAGCTGTACAATGAGCAGTTCTTC. Translated: CASSPGTQLYNEQFF.

This clonotype was observed at least ten times. The CDR3 here is CASSGSPGGTEAFF. DNA of the CDR3: TGTGCCAGCAGCGGATCCCCCGGGGGCACTGAAGCTTTCTTT. This rearrangement joins TRBV13 to TRBJ1-1; tentative D call: TRBD1 (5 bases). From germline, CDR1 is PRHDT and CDR2 FYEKMQ (reference sequence). This CDR3 region has 14 residues. The V gene lost 5 bases and the J gene lost 4 bases, with 14 bases spanning the gap.

This sequence joins TRBV5-5 and TRBJ1-2; 8 bases are a match to TRBD1. Germline V gene data show CDR1 as SGHKS and CDR2 as YYEKEE (reference sequence). The V gene end was trimmed by 4 bases and the J gene end by 0 bases; junction bases not matched to a gene: 8. CDR3 length: 16 amino acids. CDR3 loop: CASSRDRTTSNYGYTF. CDR3 nucleotides: TGTGCCAGCAGCCGGGACAGGACGACCTCTAACTATGGCTACACCTTC.

This clonotype occurred many times. This chain links TRBV29-1 with TRBJ2-3, with 8 bases matching TRBD2. J lost 2 bases, V lost 5 bases, and 9 bases had no gene match. Germline V gene lookup returns CDR1 SQVTM and CDR2 ANQGSEA. This CDR3 has 15 amino acids. As DNA, the CDR3 is TGCAGCGTTACGGGCGGGAGGAGACCCACAGATACGCAGTATTTT. Its protein product is CSVTGGRRPTDTQYF.

This clonotype was counted many times. The rearrangement links TRBV6-2 or TRBV6-3 to TRBJ2-5; D gene uncertain. Germline CDR1 and CDR2: MNHEY and SVGEGT. The CDR3 length is 14 residues. V lost 7 bases to trimming and J lost 1 base, with 13 bases between them. The CDR3 nucleotides are TGTGCCAGCACTCGTAGAGGAGTCCAAGAGACCCAGTACTTC. This gives the protein CASTRRGVQETQYF.

This clonotype was found many times. The rearrangement uses TRBV5-1 and TRBJ1-1; possibly TRBD1 for D (6 bases). V lost 5 bases, J lost 0 bases, and 11 bases lay in between. The CDR3 totals 14 residues. Germline V gives CDR1 SGHRS, CDR2 YFSETQ. Written as DNA, the CDR3 is TGCGCCAGCAGTACAGGGATACTGAACACTGAAGCTTTCTTT. Amino acids: CASSTGILNTEAFF.

This clonotype was recorded a few times. The J gene is TRBJ2-5, the V gene TRBV7-8; a weak D match, TRBD1 (6 bases). The germline V gene has CDR1 SGHVS and CDR2 FQNEAQ. V lost 5 bases, J lost 6 bases, and 16 bases lay in between. This CDR3 contains 14 residues. CDR3 in DNA: TGTGCCAGCAGCGGGGGCAGGGGTGGTCAGACCCAGTACTTC. This sequence encodes CASSGGRGGQTQYF.

Ten or more counts support this clonotype. The rearrangement links TRBV4-1 to TRBJ2-6, with 12 bases aligning to TRBD1. With V trimmed by 2 bases and J by 2 bases, 7 bases remained unmatched. The CDR3 contains 19 residues. CDR1 is MGHRA and CDR2 is YSYEKL in the germline V gene. The CDR3 nucleotides are TGCGCCAGCAGCCAACACCCCGGGACAGGGGGCCCTGGGGCCAACGTCCTGACTTTC. It is translated as CASSQHPGTGGPGANVLTF.

This clonotype has a count of ten or more. The chain uses TRBV6-2 or TRBV6-3 and TRBJ2-1; D may be TRBD2 (6 bases). Germline V gives CDR1 MNHEY, CDR2 SVGEGT. CDR3 length: 15 residues. Trimming took off 5 bases at V and 8 bases at J, with 19 bases between the two ends. CDR3 nucleotide sequence: TGTGCCAGCAGTGTGGACTACCATCCCTTCTATGAGCAGTTCTTC. It specifies CASSVDYHPFYEQFF.

This clonotype was found many times. This sequence joins TRBV27 and TRBJ2-7; possibly TRBD1 or TRBD2 for D (6 bases each). Germline V lookup: CDR1 MNHEY, CDR2 SMNVEV (reference sequence). This CDR3 is 14 amino acids long. V lost 6 bases, J lost 5 bases, and 17 bases lay in between. The CDR3 loop reads CASSGGLAIHEQYF. The DNA for the CDR3 is TGTGCCAGCAGCGGGGGCCTAGCGATTCACGAGCAGTACTTC.

This clonotype was detected many times. This sequence joins TRBV4-3 and TRBJ2-3; D may be TRBD2 (5 bases). The CDR3 runs 14 residues. CDR1 and CDR2 (germline): LGHNA, YSLEER. V was clipped by 1 base and J by 2 bases, with 7 bases between them. CDR3 nucleotide sequence: TGCGCCAGCAGCCAAGGCGGGTTCACAGATACGCAGTATTTT. This translates into CASSQGGFTDTQYF.

Ten or more counts support this clonotype. This chain links TRBV4-3 with TRBJ2-7, with TRBD2 matching over 8 bases. The length of the CDR3 is 15 residues. Per the germline V gene, CDR1 is LGHNA and CDR2 is YSLEER. V shed 5 bases, J shed 2 bases, and the junction held 8 bases outside the gene matches. CDR3 region: CASSVISGKTYEQYF. In nucleotides, the CDR3 is TGCGCCAGCAGCGTCATTAGCGGGAAGACCTACGAGCAGTACTTC.